One and the same sample provided the 19 T cell receptor beta chains below, sequenced in a study of T cells in localized non-small cell lung cancer. Assay used: immunoSEQ multiplex PCR; TCRdb lists only in-frame clones, some missing. The sample lists under 35,000 clones; approximately 92% were seen once. The sequencing here drew on peripheral blood mononuclear cells, taken before any cancer treatment. These receptors all stem from a woman aged 40-69 years with stage III lung adenocarcinoma.

This clone was recorded once. Compared with germline, one end of the junction differs, possibly owing to a read error. The same CDR3 can be traced to other DNA sequences in this sample. V is TRBV28 and J is TRBJ2-3; D call uncertain. This CDR3 is built from 13 residues. Per germline, CDR1 MDHEN and CDR2 SYDVKM. The CDR3 region is CASSSDLTDTQYF. The DNA for the CDR3 is TGTGCTAGCAGTTCCGACCTCACAGATACGCAGTATTTT.

This rearrangement joins TRBV5-1 to TRBJ2-1; 9 nucleotides align to TRBD2. Germline CDR1 SGHRS, CDR2 YFSETQ. Unmatched junction bases numbered 11, after V lost 3 bases and J lost 7 bases. The CDR3 covers 16 residues. The CDR3 spells CASSWPTSGAGNEQFF. CDR3 DNA sequence: TGCGCCAGCAGCTGGCCGACTAGCGGAGCGGGGAATGAGCAGTTCTTC.

This clone has only one observation. The chain uses TRBV18 and TRBJ2-5, with D perhaps being TRBD1 or TRBD2 (5 bases each). The CDR3 extends over 15 amino acids. Germline-derived CDR1 and CDR2 are KGHSH and LQKENI. The V end was cut by 4 bases, the J end by 4 bases, with 16 bases between. The CDR3 region has the DNA TGTGCCAGCTCACGCCTCCGGGACCTCGGAGAGACCCAGTACTTC. This encodes CASSRLRDLGETQYF. Variable domain in full (rest from reference TRBV18 and TRBJ2-5): NAGVMQNPRHLVRRRGQEARLRCSPMKGHSHVYWYRQLPEEGLKFMVYLQKENIIDESGMPKERFSAEFPKEGPSILRIQQVVRGDSAAYFCASSRLRDLGETQYFGPGTRLLVL.

The V gene is TRBV9, the J gene TRBJ2-3; 11 bases are shared with TRBD2. After removal of 0 bases from V and 6 bases from J, the junction contained 3 bases not matched to a gene. The CDR3 extends over 15 amino acids. CDR1 and CDR2 (germline): SGDLS, YYNGEE. The CDR3 coding sequence is TGTGCCAGCAGCGTAGTACTAGCGGGGGAGGATACGCAGTATTTT. Its translation is CASSVVLAGEDTQYF.

The chain is built from TRBV11-3 and TRBJ1-3, with D perhaps matching TRBD1 (5 bases). V was shortened by 4 bases and J by 0 bases, with 16 bases between the two germline ends. CDR1 and CDR2 from the germline V gene are SGHNT and YENEEA. This CDR3 contains 17 residues. In DNA, the CDR3 is TGTGCCAGCAGCTCCCCACAGGCGAACCTCTCTGGAAACACCATATATTTT. The encoded protein is CASSSPQANLSGNTIYF.

The J gene is TRBJ2-6, the V gene TRBV14; D gene uncertain. Trimming stripped 8 bases from V and 4 bases from J, with 3 bases between. Germline V gene lookup returns CDR1 SGHDN and CDR2 FVKESK. The CDR3 consists of 11 residues. CDR3 sequence (DNA): TGTGCCAGCTCGGGGGCCAACGTCCTGACTTTC. Protein product: CASSGANVLTF.

This clone has only a few counts. This chain links TRBV5-4 with TRBJ2-6, with D perhaps TRBD2 (6 bases). This CDR3 has 14 residues. Trimming removed 4 bases from V and 12 bases from J, with 17 bases in between. The germline gives CDR1 SGHNT, CDR2 YYREEE (reference sequence). The CDR3, as DNA: TGTGCCAGCAGCCCCGACAGATCCGGGAGCGTCCTGACTTTC. Protein product: CASSPDRSGSVLTF.

The V gene is TRBV5-4, the J gene TRBJ2-1; D ambiguous. The length of the CDR3 is 16 residues. Germline lookup yields CDR1 SGHNT and CDR2 YYREEE (reference sequence). The V and J ends lost 0 bases and 0 bases respectively, with 10 bases between them. The CDR3 sequence is CASSLDSRPSYNEQFF. As DNA, the CDR3 is TGTGCCAGCAGCTTGGATTCAAGACCCTCCTACAATGAGCAGTTCTTC.

The chain combines TRBV27 with TRBJ1-5; D might be TRBD1 (6 bases). Germline V CDR1 and CDR2: MNHEY, SMNVEV (reference sequence). The CDR3 runs to 16 residues. The V gene lost 10 bases and the J gene lost 0 bases, with 19 bases spanning the gap. The chain's CDR3 is CATMSRGAYSNQPQHF. CDR3 DNA: TGTGCCACCATGAGTCGGGGGGCCTATAGCAATCAGCCCCAGCATTTT.

This clone came up a few times. V is TRBV27 and J is TRBJ2-7, with D perhaps TRBD1 or TRBD2 (7 bases each). Trimming cost V 2 bases and J 7 bases, with 12 bases left between them. The CDR3 length is 13 residues. Germline CDR1 reads MNHEY; CDR2 reads SMNVEV (reference sequence). The CDR3 region has the DNA TGTGCCAGCAGTTTAGGCAGGGGGGGAGAGCAGTACTTC. Protein sequence: CASSLGRGGEQYF.

This rearrangement joins TRBV5-5 to TRBJ1-6; D is unresolved. Germline CDR1 and CDR2: SGHKS and YYEKEE (reference sequence). V was cut by 5 bases and J by 8 bases, with 20 bases left in between. The CDR3 extends over 16 amino acids. The CDR3 nucleotides read TGTGCCAGCAGTTTCAATTTTGGAAGGGCAGATTCACCCCTCCACTTT. Its translation is CASSFNFGRADSPLHF.

The genes are TRBV19 and TRBJ1-1; perhaps TRBD1 as D (6 bases). Germline V gene lookup returns CDR1 LNHDA and CDR2 SQIVND (reference sequence). V was clipped by 8 bases and J by 1 base, with 14 bases between them. This CDR3 spans 14 amino acids. The DNA for the CDR3 is TGTGCCAGTGAGGGGGTGAGTGCGAACACTGAAGCTTTCTTT. This sequence encodes CASEGVSANTEAFF.

CDR3 residues: CASSRGEYEQFF. As DNA, the CDR3 is TGTGCCAGCAGCCGGGGGGAGTACGAGCAGTTCTTC. The J gene is TRBJ2-1, the V gene TRBV9, with 7 bases fitting TRBD2. This CDR3 has 12 residues. Germline V lookup: CDR1 SGDLS, CDR2 YYNGEE. V trimming: 4 bases; J trimming: 10 bases; junction bases outside the gene matches: 5.

The V gene is TRBV28, the J gene TRBJ2-1; 9 bases fit TRBD2. CDR1 is MDHEN and CDR2 is SYDVKM in the germline V gene. The CDR3 covers 15 residues. The ends lost 0 bases at V and 7 bases at J; junction bases unmatched: 4. CDR3 nucleotide sequence: TGTGCCAGCAGTTTATGGGCGGGAGGGATTAATGAGCAGTTCTTC. This gives the protein CASSLWAGGINEQFF.

The DNA for the CDR3 is TGTGCCAGACGCGGGACGGGCCTCTATGGCTACACCTTC. Translated, it gives CARRGTGLYGYTF. The chain links TRBV2 to TRBJ1-2, with D perhaps TRBD1 (5 bases). CDR1 is SNHLY, CDR2 FYNNEI, per germline. The CDR3 contains 13 residues. Deletions cut 9 bases from V and 4 bases from J, with 15 bases between.

The genes are TRBV13 and TRBJ2-7; TRBD1 matches at 11 bases. The ends lost 5 bases at V and 6 bases at J; junction bases unmatched: 6. The CDR3 is 14 residues long. Germline V gene lookup returns CDR1 PRHDT and CDR2 FYEKMQ (reference sequence). The CDR3 sequence is CASSRGTGGSEQYF. CDR3 coding DNA: TGTGCCAGCAGCCGGGGGACAGGGGGATCCGAGCAGTACTTC.

The rearrangement joins TRBV19 to TRBJ1-6, with 8 nucleotides matching TRBD1. The J segment lost 10 bases and the V segment lost 6 bases, leaving 8 bases of the junction unmatched. The CDR3 covers 14 residues. Germline CDR1 is LNHDA and CDR2 is SQIVND (reference sequence). The CDR3 protein is CASSNDRGRSPLHF. CDR3 in DNA: TGTGCCAGTAGCAACGACAGGGGTCGGTCACCCCTCCACTTT.

V and J are TRBV15 and TRBJ1-5; D remains unclear. The CDR3 has 12 residues. Germline lookup yields CDR1 LNHNV and CDR2 YYDKDF (reference sequence). Trimming cost V 11 bases and J 7 bases, with 15 bases left between them. CDR3 in amino acids: CAAGGVGQPQHF. The CDR3 coding sequence is TGTGCCGCCGGTGGGGTGGGACAGCCCCAGCATTTT.

The V call is TRBV19, the J call TRBJ1-5; D may be TRBD1 (6 bases). The V gene lost 4 bases and the J gene lost 5 bases, with 15 bases spanning the gap. The CDR3 spans 15 residues. Germline V gene lookup returns CDR1 LNHDA and CDR2 SQIVND (reference sequence). The CDR3 DNA sequence: TGTGCCAGTAGTACGGGACAAGTCAACGATCAGCCCCAGCATTTT. It is translated as CASSTGQVNDQPQHF. Filled out from reference TRBV19 and TRBJ1-5, the complete variable domain reads DGGITQSPKYLFRKEGQNVTLSCEQNLNHDAMYWYRQDPGQGLRLIYYSQIVNDFQKGDIAEGYSVSREKKESFPLTVTSAQKNPTAFYLCASSTGQVNDQPQHFGDGTRLSIL.